One T cell receptor beta chain is described in this entry. Its antigen is currently unknown. This entry belongs to a study of beta chain features in type 1 diabetes. Study-level findings and limits: Moderately but significantly shorter TCRB CDR3s were found in Type 1 diabetes patients in all four CD4+ subsets.

Since all of the isolated RNA was reverse transcribed, expressed TCRB transcripts were what got sequenced. Using immunoSEQ multiplex PCR, the repertoire was profiled, and TCRdb retains in-frame clones only, with some absent. The top ten clones hold around 0.02% of a sample with 970,000 or so clones, roughly 16% of them seen once. Sequencing was performed on naive CD4+ T cells from blood. The TCR was taken from a woman aged 18-30 years in good health.

Here the CDR3 reads CAGQIKGAFF. The CDR3 nucleotides are TGTGCCGGACAGATAAAGGGAGCTTTCTTT. The chain recombines TRBV7-4 with TRBJ1-1; a possible D gene is TRBD1 (6 bases). V lost 11 bases, J lost 10 bases, and 14 bases lay in between. The CDR3 has 10 amino acids. In germline, CDR1 is SGHVT, CDR2 SQSDAQ.